This T cell receptor beta chain appears in the sequencing data of a study of blood T cell repertoires in COVID-19. In the study overall: Material from acute and convalescent COVID-19 was sourced from the United States, Italy and Spain.

In the original processing: Amplification of reference gene primers provided the estimated nucleated cell counts. Here immunoSEQ multiplex PCR was the method, and the copy in TCRdb shows in-frame clones only, minus some. The DNA gave D and trimming, while V, J and clone size come from that table. In the table there are about 210,000 clones, roughly 86% of which are singletons. With 4 bases clipped from V and 3 bases from J, the junction kept 7 bases outside the gene matches. The CDR3 loop spans 14 amino acids. CDR1 is SGHNT and CDR2 is YYREEE in the germline V gene (reference sequence). The rearrangement uses TRBV5-4 and TRBJ2-7; 7 bases fit TRBD2. This TCR was recovered from a woman in her thirties or forties with acute or convalescent COVID-19. The material sequenced was peripheral blood. The DNA of the CDR3 is TGTGCCAGCAGCCCCGGGACTACCTACTACGAGCAGTACTTC. Its translation: CASSPGTTYYEQYF. Drawing the rest from reference TRBV5-4 and TRBJ2-7, the complete variable domain is ETGVTQSPTHLIKTRGQQVTLRCSSQSGHNTVSWYQQALGQGPQFIFQYYREEENGRGNFPPRFSGLQFPNYSSELNVNALELDDSALYLCASSPGTTYYEQYFGPGTRLTVT.